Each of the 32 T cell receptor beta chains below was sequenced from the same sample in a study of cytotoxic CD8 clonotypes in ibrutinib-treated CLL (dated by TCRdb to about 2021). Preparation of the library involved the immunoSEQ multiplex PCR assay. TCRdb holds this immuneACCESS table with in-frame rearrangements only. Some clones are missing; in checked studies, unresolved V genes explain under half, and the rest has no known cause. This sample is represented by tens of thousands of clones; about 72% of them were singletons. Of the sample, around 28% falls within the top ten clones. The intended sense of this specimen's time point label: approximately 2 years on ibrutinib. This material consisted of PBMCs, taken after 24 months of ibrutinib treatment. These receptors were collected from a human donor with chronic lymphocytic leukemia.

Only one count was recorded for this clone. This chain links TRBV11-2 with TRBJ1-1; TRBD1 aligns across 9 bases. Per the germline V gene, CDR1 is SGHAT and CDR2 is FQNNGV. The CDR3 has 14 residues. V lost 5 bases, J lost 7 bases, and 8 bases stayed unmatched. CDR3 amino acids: CASSTRTGEGEAFF. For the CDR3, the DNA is TGTGCCAGCAGCACACGGACAGGGGAAGGTGAAGCTTTCTTT.

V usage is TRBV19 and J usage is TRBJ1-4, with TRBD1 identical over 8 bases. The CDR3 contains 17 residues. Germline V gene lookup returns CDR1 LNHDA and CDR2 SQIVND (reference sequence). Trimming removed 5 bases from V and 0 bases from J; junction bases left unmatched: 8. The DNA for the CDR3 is TGTGCCAGTAGTTCGGGACAGGCCGCTGCAACTAATGAAAAACTGTTTTTT. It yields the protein CASSSGQAAATNEKLFF.

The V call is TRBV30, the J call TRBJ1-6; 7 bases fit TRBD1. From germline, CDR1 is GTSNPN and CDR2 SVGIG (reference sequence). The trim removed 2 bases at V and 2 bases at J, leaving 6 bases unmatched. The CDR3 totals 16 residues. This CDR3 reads CAWSTAGGTYNSPLHF. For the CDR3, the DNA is TGTGCCTGGAGTACTGCAGGGGGAACCTATAATTCACCCCTCCACTTT.

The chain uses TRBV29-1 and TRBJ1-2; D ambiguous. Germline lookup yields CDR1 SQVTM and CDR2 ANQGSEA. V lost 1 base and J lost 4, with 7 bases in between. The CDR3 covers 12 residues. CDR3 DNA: TGCAGCGTTGAAGGCGGTGGCTATGGCTACACCTTC. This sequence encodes CSVEGGGYGYTF.

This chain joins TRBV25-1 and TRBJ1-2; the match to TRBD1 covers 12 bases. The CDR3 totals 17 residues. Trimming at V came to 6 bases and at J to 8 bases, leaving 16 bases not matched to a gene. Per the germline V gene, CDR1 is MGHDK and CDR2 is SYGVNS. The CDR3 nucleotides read TGTGCCAGCAGCCATAAAGAAAACCGGGACAGGGGGCAGGGCTACACCTTC. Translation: CASSHKENRDRGQGYTF.

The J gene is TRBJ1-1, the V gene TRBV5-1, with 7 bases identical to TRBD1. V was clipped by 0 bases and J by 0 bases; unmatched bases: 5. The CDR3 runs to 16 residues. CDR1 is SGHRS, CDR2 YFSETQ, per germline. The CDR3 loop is CASSLAVGQMNTEAFF. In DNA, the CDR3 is TGCGCCAGCAGCTTGGCCGTGGGACAGATGAACACTGAAGCTTTCTTT.

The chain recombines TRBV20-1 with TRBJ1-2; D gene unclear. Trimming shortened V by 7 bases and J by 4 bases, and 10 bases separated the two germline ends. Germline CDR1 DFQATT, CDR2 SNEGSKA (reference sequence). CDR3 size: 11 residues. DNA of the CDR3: TGCAGTGTCTTACCATCCTATGGCTACACCTTC. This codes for CSVLPSYGYTF.

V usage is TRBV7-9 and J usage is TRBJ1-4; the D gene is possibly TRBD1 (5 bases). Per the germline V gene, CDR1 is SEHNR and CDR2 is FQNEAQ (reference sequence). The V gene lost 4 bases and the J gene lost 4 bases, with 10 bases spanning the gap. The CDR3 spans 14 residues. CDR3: CASSSGHLNEKLFF. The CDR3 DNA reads TGTGCCAGCAGCTCAGGACACCTTAATGAAAAACTGTTTTTT. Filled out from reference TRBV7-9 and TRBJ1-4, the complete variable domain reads DTGVSQNPRHKITKRGQNVTFRCDPISEHNRLYWYRQTLGQGPEFLTYFQNEAQLEKSRLLSDRFSAERPKGSFSTLEIQRTEQGDSAMYLCASSSGHLNEKLFFGSGTQLSVL.

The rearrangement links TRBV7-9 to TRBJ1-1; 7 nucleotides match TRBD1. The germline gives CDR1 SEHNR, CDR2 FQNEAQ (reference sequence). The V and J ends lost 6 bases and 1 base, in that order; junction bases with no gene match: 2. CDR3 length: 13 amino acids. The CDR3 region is CASRNRGNTEAFF. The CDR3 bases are TGTGCCAGCAGAAACAGGGGGAACACTGAAGCTTTCTTT. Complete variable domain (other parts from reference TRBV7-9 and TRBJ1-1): DTGVSQNPRHKITKRGQNVTFRCDPISEHNRLYWYRQTLGQGPEFLTYFQNEAQLEKSRLLSDRFSAERPKGSFSTLEIQRTEQGDSAMYLCASRNRGNTEAFFGQGTRLTVV.

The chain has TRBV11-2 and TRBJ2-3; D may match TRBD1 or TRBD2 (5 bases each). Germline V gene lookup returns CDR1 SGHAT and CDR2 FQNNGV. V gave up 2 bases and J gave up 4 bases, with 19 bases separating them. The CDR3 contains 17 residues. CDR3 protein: CASSLSPPSSGPDTQYF. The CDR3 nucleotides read TGTGCCAGCAGCTTAAGCCCCCCGAGTTCGGGACCAGATACGCAGTATTTT.

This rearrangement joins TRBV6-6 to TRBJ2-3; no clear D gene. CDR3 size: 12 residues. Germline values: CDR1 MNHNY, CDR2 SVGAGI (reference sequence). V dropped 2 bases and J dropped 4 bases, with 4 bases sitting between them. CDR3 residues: CASSYRADTQYF. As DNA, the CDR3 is TGTGCCAGCAGTTACCGGGCAGATACGCAGTATTTT.

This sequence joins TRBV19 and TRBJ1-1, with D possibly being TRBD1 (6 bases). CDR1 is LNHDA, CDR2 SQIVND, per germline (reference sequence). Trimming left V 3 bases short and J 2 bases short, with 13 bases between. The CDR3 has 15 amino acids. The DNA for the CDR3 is TGTGCCAGTAGTATCGGACAGACGACTAACACTGAAGCTTTCTTT. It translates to CASSIGQTTNTEAFF. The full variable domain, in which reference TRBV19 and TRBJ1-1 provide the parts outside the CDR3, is DGGITQSPKYLFRKEGQNVTLSCEQNLNHDAMYWYRQDPGQGLRLIYYSQIVNDFQKGDIAEGYSVSREKKESFPLTVTSAQKNPTAFYLCASSIGQTTNTEAFFGQGTRLTVV.

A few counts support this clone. CDR3 bases: TGTGCCAGCAGTTTATGGGTCCCGACAGGGAGCTCCTACGAGCAGTACTTC. Translation gives CASSLWVPTGSSYEQYF. This chain links TRBV27 with TRBJ2-7; 7 nucleotides match TRBD1. CDR1 and CDR2 (germline): MNHEY, SMNVEV (reference sequence). Losses at the gene ends were 1 base for V and 0 bases for J; bases not matched to a gene: 9. CDR3 length equals 17 residues.

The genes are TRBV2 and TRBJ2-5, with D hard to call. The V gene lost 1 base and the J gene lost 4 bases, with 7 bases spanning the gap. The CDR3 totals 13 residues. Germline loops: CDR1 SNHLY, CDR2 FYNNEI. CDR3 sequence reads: CASSEGGLETQYF. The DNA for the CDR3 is TGTGCCAGCAGTGAAGGTGGCTTAGAGACCCAGTACTTC.

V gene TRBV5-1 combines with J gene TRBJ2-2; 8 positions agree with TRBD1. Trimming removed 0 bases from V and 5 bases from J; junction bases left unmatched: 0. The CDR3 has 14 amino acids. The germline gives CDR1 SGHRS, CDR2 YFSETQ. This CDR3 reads CASSLDRGTGELFF. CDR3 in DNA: TGCGCCAGCAGCTTGGACAGGGGGACCGGGGAGCTGTTTTTT.

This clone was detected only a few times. CDR3: CASTDRRVNTEAFF. DNA of the CDR3: TGTGCCAGCACCGACCGCCGGGTGAACACTGAAGCTTTCTTT. This chain joins TRBV9 and TRBJ1-1; D not certain. The germline gives CDR1 SGDLS, CDR2 YYNGEE. The CDR3 spans 14 residues. Deletions cut 6 bases from V and 0 bases from J, with 12 bases between.

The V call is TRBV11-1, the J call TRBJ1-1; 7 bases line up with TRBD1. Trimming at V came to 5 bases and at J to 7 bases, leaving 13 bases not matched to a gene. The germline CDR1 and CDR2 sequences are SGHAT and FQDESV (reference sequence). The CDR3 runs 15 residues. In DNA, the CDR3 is TGTGCCAGCAGCGAGCGAAGTACAGGGGTGGGTGAAGCTTTCTTT. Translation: CASSERSTGVGEAFF.

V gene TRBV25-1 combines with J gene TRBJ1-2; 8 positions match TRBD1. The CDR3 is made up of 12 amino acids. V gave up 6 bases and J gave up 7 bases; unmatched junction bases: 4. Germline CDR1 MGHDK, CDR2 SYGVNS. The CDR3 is CASRQGGGGYTF. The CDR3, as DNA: TGTGCCAGCAGACAGGGGGGTGGTGGCTACACCTTC.

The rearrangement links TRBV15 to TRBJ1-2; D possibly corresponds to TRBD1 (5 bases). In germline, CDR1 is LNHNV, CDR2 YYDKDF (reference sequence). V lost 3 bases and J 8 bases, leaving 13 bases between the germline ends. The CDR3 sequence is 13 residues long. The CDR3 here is CATSRETGIGYTF. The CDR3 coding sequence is TGTGCCACCAGCAGGGAAACAGGTATCGGCTACACCTTC.

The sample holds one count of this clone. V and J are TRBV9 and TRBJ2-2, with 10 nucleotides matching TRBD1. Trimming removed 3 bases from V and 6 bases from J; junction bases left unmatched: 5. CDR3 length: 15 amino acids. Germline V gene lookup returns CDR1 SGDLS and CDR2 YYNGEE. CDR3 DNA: TGTGCCAGCAGCGCCCTAGGACAGGGGGCCGGGGAGCTGTTTTTT. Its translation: CASSALGQGAGELFF. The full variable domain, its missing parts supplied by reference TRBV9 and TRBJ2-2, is DSGVTQTPKHLITATGQRVTLRCSPRSGDLSVYWYQQSLDQGLQFLIQYYNGEERAKGNILERFSAQQFPDLHSELNLSSLELGDSALYFCASSALGQGAGELFFGEGSRLTVL.

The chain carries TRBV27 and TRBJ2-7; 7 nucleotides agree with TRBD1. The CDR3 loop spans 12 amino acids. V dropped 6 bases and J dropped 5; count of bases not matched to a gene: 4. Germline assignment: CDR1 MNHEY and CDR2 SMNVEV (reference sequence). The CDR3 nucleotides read TGTGCCAGCAGGACAGGGAGCAACGAGCAGTACTTC. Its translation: CASRTGSNEQYF.

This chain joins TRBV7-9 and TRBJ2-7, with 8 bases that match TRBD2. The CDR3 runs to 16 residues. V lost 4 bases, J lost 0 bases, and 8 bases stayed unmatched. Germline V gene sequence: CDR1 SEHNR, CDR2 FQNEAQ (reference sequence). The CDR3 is CASSYLAGAPSYEQYF. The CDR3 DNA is TGTGCCAGCAGCTACCTAGCGGGCGCCCCCTCCTACGAGCAGTACTTC. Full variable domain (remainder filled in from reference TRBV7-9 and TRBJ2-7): DTGVSQNPRHKITKRGQNVTFRCDPISEHNRLYWYRQTLGQGPEFLTYFQNEAQLEKSRLLSDRFSAERPKGSFSTLEIQRTEQGDSAMYLCASSYLAGAPSYEQYFGPGTRLTVT.

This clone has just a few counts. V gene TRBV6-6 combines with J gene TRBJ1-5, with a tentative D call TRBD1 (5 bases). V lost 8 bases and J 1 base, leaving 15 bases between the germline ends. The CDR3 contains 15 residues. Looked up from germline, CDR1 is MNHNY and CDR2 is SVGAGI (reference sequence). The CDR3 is CASWPRDRSNQPQHF. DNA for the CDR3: TGTGCCAGCTGGCCGCGGGACCGAAGCAATCAGCCCCAGCATTTT.

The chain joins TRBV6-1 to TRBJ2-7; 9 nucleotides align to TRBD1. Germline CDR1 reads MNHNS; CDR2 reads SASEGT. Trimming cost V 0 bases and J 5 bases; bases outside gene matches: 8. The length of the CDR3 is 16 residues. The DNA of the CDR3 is TGTGCCAGCAGTGAAGCCGCCTACAGGGGGCTTCACGAGCAGTACTTC. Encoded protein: CASSEAAYRGLHEQYF.

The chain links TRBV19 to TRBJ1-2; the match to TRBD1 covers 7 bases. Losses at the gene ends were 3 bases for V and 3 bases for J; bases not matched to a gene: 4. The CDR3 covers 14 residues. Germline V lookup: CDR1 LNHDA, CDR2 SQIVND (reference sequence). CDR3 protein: CASSMRQGDYGYTF. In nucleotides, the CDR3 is TGTGCCAGTAGTATGCGACAGGGAGACTATGGCTACACCTTC. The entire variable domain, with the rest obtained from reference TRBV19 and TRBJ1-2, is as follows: DGGITQSPKYLFRKEGQNVTLSCEQNLNHDAMYWYRQDPGQGLRLIYYSQIVNDFQKGDIAEGYSVSREKKESFPLTVTSAQKNPTAFYLCASSMRQGDYGYTFGSGTRLTVV.

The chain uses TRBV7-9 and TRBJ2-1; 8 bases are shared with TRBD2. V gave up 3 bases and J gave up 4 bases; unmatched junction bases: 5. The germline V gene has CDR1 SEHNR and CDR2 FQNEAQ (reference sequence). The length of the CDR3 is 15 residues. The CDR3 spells CASSFRSGGYNEQFF. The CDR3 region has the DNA TGTGCCAGCAGCTTCAGGAGCGGGGGTTACAATGAGCAGTTCTTC.

DNA for the CDR3: TGTGCCAGCAGCTTAAAAGCGCGGGGGGCAGATACGCAGTATTTT. It encodes CASSLKARGADTQYF. J is TRBJ2-3 and V is TRBV5-4, with TRBD2 matching over 8 bases. In germline, CDR1 is SGHNT, CDR2 YYREEE (reference sequence). Trimming took 2 bases from V and 4 from J; bases not matched to a gene: 6. The CDR3 is 15 amino acids. The entire variable domain, with the rest obtained from reference TRBV5-4 and TRBJ2-3, is as follows: ETGVTQSPTHLIKTRGQQVTLRCSSQSGHNTVSWYQQALGQGPQFIFQYYREEENGRGNFPPRFSGLQFPNYSSELNVNALELDDSALYLCASSLKARGADTQYFGPGTRLTVL.

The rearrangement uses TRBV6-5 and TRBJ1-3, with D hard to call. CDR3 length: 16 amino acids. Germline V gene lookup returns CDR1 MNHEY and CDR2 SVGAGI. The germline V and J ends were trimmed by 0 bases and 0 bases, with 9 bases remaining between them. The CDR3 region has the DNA TGTGCCAGCAGTTACTCGATCCGGGCCTCTGGAAACACCATATATTTT. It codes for CASSYSIRASGNTIYF.

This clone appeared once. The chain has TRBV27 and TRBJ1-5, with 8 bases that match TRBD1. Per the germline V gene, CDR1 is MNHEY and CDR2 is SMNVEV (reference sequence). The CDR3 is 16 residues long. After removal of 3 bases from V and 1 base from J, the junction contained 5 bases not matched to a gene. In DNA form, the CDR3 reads TGTGCCAGCAGTTTTGGGGACAGGAGCAGCAATCAGCCCCAGCATTTT. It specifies CASSFGDRSSNQPQHF.

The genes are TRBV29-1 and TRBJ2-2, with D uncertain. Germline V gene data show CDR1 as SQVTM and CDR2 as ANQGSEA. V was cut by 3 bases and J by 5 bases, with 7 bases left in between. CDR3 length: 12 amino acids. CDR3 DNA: TGCAGCGTTGACGTTCTAACCGGGGAGCTGTTTTTT. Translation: CSVDVLTGELFF.

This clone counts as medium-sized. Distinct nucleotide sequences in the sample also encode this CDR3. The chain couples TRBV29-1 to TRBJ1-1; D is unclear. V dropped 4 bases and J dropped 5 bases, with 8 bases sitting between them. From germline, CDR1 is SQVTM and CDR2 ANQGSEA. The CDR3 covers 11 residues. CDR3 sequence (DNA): TGCAGCGTTGGGGGTGGGACTGAAGCTTTCTTT. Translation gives CSVGGGTEAFF.

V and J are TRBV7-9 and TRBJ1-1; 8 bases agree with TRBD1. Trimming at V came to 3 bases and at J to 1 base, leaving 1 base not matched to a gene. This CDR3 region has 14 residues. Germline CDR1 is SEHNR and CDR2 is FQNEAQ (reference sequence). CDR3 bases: TGTGCCAGCAGCTTGACAGGGGCGAACACTGAAGCTTTCTTT. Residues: CASSLTGANTEAFF.